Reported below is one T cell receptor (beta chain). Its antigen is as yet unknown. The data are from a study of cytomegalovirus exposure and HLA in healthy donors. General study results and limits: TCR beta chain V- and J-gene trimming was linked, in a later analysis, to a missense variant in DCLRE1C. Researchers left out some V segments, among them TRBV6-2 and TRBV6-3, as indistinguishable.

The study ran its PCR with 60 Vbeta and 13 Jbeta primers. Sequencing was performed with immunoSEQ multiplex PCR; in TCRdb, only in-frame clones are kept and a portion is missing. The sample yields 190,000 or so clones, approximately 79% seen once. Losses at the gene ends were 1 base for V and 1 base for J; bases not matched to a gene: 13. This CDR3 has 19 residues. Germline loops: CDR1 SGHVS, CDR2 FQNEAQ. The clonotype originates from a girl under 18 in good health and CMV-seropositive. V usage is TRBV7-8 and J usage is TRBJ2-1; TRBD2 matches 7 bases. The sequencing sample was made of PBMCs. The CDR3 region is CASSLGFIERGKSYNEQFF. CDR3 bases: TGTGCCAGCAGCTTAGGTTTTATCGAGCGGGGTAAATCCTACAATGAGCAGTTCTTC.